The clone carrying this T cell receptor beta chain was seen ten or more times. Its antigen is unidentified. The source of the sample is a study of T cells in Graves' hyperthyroidism and ophthalmopathy. This CDR3 region has 15 residues. V was pared by 4 bases and J by 6 bases, with 6 bases of the junction left unmatched. CDR1 is SNHLY and CDR2 is FYNNEI in the germline V gene. Regarding the study as a whole: Most thyroid clonotypes expanded above 0.001 were also detected in blood. Ophthalmopathy and stable hyperthyroidism were separated by a 13 V-J model.

Amplification of TCR beta CDR3 regions used RNA as the template. The HTBI set primed first-round TCR CDR3 RT-PCR. TCRdb independently ran MiXCR on the multiplex PCR reads; one entry per CDR3 protein. The sample shows under 700,000 distinct CDR3 sequences, around 45% of them seen only once. The sample consisted of peripheral blood or thyroid tissue (not recorded which). This clonotype was sampled from a woman under 30 with Graves' hyperthyroidism. The V and J genes are TRBV2 and TRBJ1-6; 7 bases agree with TRBD1. CDR3 in amino acids: CASSAETGINSPLHF. The CDR3 DNA reads as TGTGCCAGCAGTGCCGAGACAGGGATTAATTCACCCCTCCACTTT.